This is a list of T cell receptor beta chains from one sample in a study of blood T cell repertoires in COVID-19. TCRdb's table, derived via immunoSEQ multiplex PCR, lists solely in-frame clones and lacks some. This sample has 130,000 to 150,000 clones, with about 87% found just once. The sample was peripheral blood. These receptors all come from a man over 45 who had recovered from COVID-19. Both conserved end residues are part of each CDR3. D genes are given only for firm matches. Where a row states a size, it is once, few, many or the class of an expanded clone; other rows omit it.

d_call	j_call	v_call	clone_size	cdr3_nt	cdr3_aa
NA	TRBJ2-7	TRBV19	NA	TGTGCCAGTAGTATCGCAGTTAGCCACTACGAGCAGTACTTC	CASSIAVSHYEQYF
NA	TRBJ2-2	TRBV11-3	NA	TGTGCCAGCAGCTCTCTAGCTTTGCGGGGGCCGAACACCGGGGAGCTGTTTTTT	CASSSLALRGPNTGELFF
TRBD1	TRBJ1-2	TRBV9	NA	TGTGCCAGCAGCGAACAGGGGACGACTAACTATGGCTACACCTTC	CASSEQGTTNYGYTF
NA	TRBJ1-2	TRBV12-3/TRBV12-4	NA	TGTGCCAGCACCCCCGACAGAAACTATGGCTACACCTTC	CASTPDRNYGYTF
TRBD2	TRBJ2-2	TRBV18	NA	TGTGCCAGCTCACCGGAACTAGCGGGGGACACCGGGGAGCTGTTTTTT	CASSPELAGDTGELFF
NA	TRBJ2-2	TRBV12-3/TRBV12-4	once	TGTGCCAGCAGTTCAAGGGGCACCGGGGAGCTGTTTTTT	CASSSRGTGELFF
NA	TRBJ2-7	TRBV5-1	NA	TGCGCCAGCAGCCACGACAGCCTGTACGAGCAGTACTTC	CASSHDSLYEQYF
NA	TRBJ2-3	TRBV9	NA	TGTGCCAGCAGCGCCCCCGGCCATTTGACTTCTAGCACAGATACGCAGTATTTT	CASSAPGHLTSSTDTQYF
NA	TRBJ2-7	TRBV10-3	NA	TGTGCCATCAGTGACCAGACAGACAGGCCCTACGAGCAGTACTTC	CAISDQTDRPYEQYF
TRBD1	TRBJ2-3	TRBV7-9	NA	TGTGCCAGCAGCTATGGACAGGGTGAAAATACGCAGTATTTT	CASSYGQGENTQYF
TRBD1	TRBJ1-1	TRBV9	NA	TGTGCCAGCAGCGTACAGGGGGCGTCGAACACTGAAGCTTTCTTT	CASSVQGASNTEAFF
TRBD1	TRBJ1-2	TRBV6-5	NA	TGTGCCAGCAGGGGGACAGGGATCTATGGCTACACCTTC	CASRGTGIYGYTF
TRBD1	TRBJ2-7	TRBV12-3/TRBV12-4	NA	TGTGCCAGCAGTTTCGGACAGGGCTACGAGCAGTACTTC	CASSFGQGYEQYF
NA	TRBJ1-1	TRBV5-4	NA	TGTGCCAGCAGCCAATACCCTACTGTGAACACTGAAGCTTTCTTT	CASSQYPTVNTEAFF
TRBD1	TRBJ1-5	TRBV23-1	NA	TGCGCCAGCAGTCCCGCGGGACAGAAGGAGAAGGATAGCAATCAGCCCCAGCATTTT	CASSPAGQKEKDSNQPQHF
TRBD1	TRBJ1-6	TRBV27	NA	TGTGCCAGCAGTTCGCCGGGACAGGGGGGCCATAATTCACCCCTCCACTTT	CASSSPGQGGHNSPLHF
NA	TRBJ1-1	TRBV18	NA	TGTGCCAGCTCTCTAGAGGGGGGGAACTCTGTCACTGAAGCTTTCTTT	CASSLEGGNSVTEAFF
TRBD2	TRBJ2-3	TRBV7-9	few	TGTGCCAGCAGCCACGGGGGGGCGGATACGCAGTATTTT	CASSHGGADTQYF
TRBD1	TRBJ2-3	TRBV5-8	NA	TGTGCCAGCAGCTTGGCACAGGGGACGTGGGGCACAGATACGCAGTATTTT	CASSLAQGTWGTDTQYF
NA	TRBJ2-5	TRBV6-5	NA	TGTGCCAGCAGTTACTGGGGGCGGGGGAGTAGGGAGACCCAGTACTTC	CASSYWGRGSRETQYF
NA	TRBJ1-2	TRBV12-3/TRBV12-4	NA	TGTGCCAGCAGTCAAGACCGGAGGGTTGGCTACACCTTC	CASSQDRRVGYTF
NA	TRBJ1-5	TRBV4-3	NA	TGCGCCAGCAGCCCCAACCTGGCCACAGGTGGTCAGCCCCAGCATTTT	CASSPNLATGGQPQHF
TRBD1	TRBJ1-5	TRBV5-1	NA	TGCGCCAGCAGCTTGGGGACAGGGTTCAATCAGCCCCAGCATTTT	CASSLGTGFNQPQHF
TRBD1	TRBJ2-7	TRBV6-2/TRBV6-3	NA	TGTGCCAGCAGTTACAAGACAGGGCGCCCCTACGAGCAGTACTTC	CASSYKTGRPYEQYF
TRBD2	TRBJ2-7	TRBV11-2	NA	TGTGCCAGCAGCTGGGGCGGGGGGTCCTACGAGCAGTACTTC	CASSWGGGSYEQYF
TRBD1	TRBJ1-5	TRBV29-1	NA	TGCAGCGTAGCCTCGGGGACAGGGTACAATCAGCCCCAGCATTTT	CSVASGTGYNQPQHF
NA	TRBJ1-6	TRBV6-5	NA	TGTGCCAGCAGACCCTGGGGAGAGTTTTCACCCCTCCACTTT	CASRPWGEFSPLHF
TRBD1	TRBJ2-7	TRBV11-2	once	TGTGCCAGCAGCTTCTCCGGGACAGGGCGCTACGAGCAGTACTTC	CASSFSGTGRYEQYF
TRBD2	TRBJ2-5	TRBV13	NA	TGTGCCAGCAGCTTAGAGGGCGGGGGGCCTCAAGAGACCCAGTACTTC	CASSLEGGGPQETQYF
TRBD1	TRBJ1-4	TRBV5-6	NA	TGTGCCAGCAGCCTTCGACAGGGTGCTAATGAAAAACTGTTTTTT	CASSLRQGANEKLFF
TRBD1	TRBJ1-2	TRBV6-1	NA	TGTGCCAGCAGTGAAGCGTTTTACAGGGGGTATGGCTACACCTTC	CASSEAFYRGYGYTF
TRBD1	TRBJ1-1	TRBV6-4	NA	TGTGCCAGCAGGCCCGGACAGGGATTGCAGAACACTGAAGCTTTCTTT	CASRPGQGLQNTEAFF
NA	TRBJ2-7	TRBV18	once	TGTGCCAGCTCACCGGGACTTCGGGAGGAGCAGTACTTC	CASSPGLREEQYF
TRBD1	TRBJ2-5	TRBV18	NA	TGTGCCAGCTCACCTAAAACAGGGGGCCGCCAAGAGACCCAGTACTTC	CASSPKTGGRQETQYF
TRBD2	TRBJ2-5	TRBV11-2	NA	TGTGCCAGCAGCTTAGATTCGGAAGCGGGGGGCTGGGAGACCCAGTACTTC	CASSLDSEAGGWETQYF
TRBD1	TRBJ2-2	TRBV2	few	TGTGCCAGTCGACAGGGGGCTTACACCGGGGAGCTGTTTTTT	CASRQGAYTGELFF
NA	TRBJ1-2	TRBV4-3	NA	TGCGCCAGCAGCCAAGTCGGTTTCAGGATCTATGGCTACACCTTC	CASSQVGFRIYGYTF
NA	TRBJ2-4	TRBV6-1	NA	TGTGCCAGCAGTGAAGGGGGGGAAGCAAACATTCAGTACTTC	CASSEGGEANIQYF
TRBD1	TRBJ1-2	TRBV14	NA	TGTGCCAGCAGCCTCGACAGGGTCAGGGGCTACACCTTC	CASSLDRVRGYTF
TRBD1	TRBJ2-1	TRBV20-1	NA	TGCAGTGCTAGTGGGGGACAGGAAACCAGTGAGCAGTTCTTC	CSASGGQETSEQFF